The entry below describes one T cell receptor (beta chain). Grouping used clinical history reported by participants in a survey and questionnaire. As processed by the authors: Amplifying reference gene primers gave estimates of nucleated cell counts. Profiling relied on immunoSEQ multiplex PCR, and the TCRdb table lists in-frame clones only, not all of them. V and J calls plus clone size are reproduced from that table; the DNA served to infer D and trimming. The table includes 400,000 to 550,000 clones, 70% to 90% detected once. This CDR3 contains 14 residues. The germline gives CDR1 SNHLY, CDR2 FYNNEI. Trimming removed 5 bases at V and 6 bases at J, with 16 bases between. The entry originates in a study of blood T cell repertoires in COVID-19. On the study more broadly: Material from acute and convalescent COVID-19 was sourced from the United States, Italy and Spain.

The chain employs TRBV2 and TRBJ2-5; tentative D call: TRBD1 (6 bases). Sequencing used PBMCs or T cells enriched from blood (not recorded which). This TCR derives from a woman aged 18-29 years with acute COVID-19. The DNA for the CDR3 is TGTGCCAGCAGTTCGGACAGCCAAGGGCAGACCCAGTACTTC. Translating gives CASSSDSQGQTQYF.